This is a list of T cell receptor beta chains from one sample in a study of blood T cell repertoires in COVID-19. The data were produced by immunoSEQ multiplex PCR, yet TCRdb's version contains in-frame clones alone and is incomplete. The sample contains around 250,000 clones, roughly 90% of which appear only once. Sequenced sample: peripheral blood. These receptors came from a man in his sixties with acute or convalescent COVID-19. Each CDR3 is given with its conserved first and last residue. The order of the fields is V gene, clone size, D gene, J gene, CDR3 protein, CDR3 DNA. A D gene is named only where the DNA matches it firmly. Rows give clone size only sometimes, using once, few, many, or a class for an expanded clone.

TRBV28,NA,NA,TRBJ2-5,CASSLFYRDTLLQETQYF,TGTGCCAGCAGTTTATTCTACCGGGACACCCTCCTGCAAGAGACCCAGTACTTC
TRBV7-9,NA,TRBD1,TRBJ1-2,CASSWGQGGYDGYTF,TGTGCCAGCAGCTGGGGACAGGGAGGTTACGATGGCTACACCTTC
TRBV5-1,NA,NA,TRBJ1-1,CASSLTGLNTEAFF,TGCGCCAGCAGCTTGACAGGGCTCAACACTGAAGCTTTCTTT
TRBV24-1,NA,NA,TRBJ1-2,CATSETQGVDYTF,TGTGCCACCAGTGAAACACAGGGAGTGGACTACACCTTC
TRBV28,once,TRBD1,TRBJ1-1,CASSLITGVGDTEAFF,TGTGCCAGCAGTTTAATAACAGGGGTGGGGGACACTGAAGCTTTCTTT
TRBV30,NA,TRBD1,TRBJ2-1,CAWGTGRDNEQFF,TGTGCCTGGGGGACAGGGCGCGACAATGAGCAGTTCTTC
TRBV19,NA,TRBD1,TRBJ1-4,CASRQNRGTNEKLFF,TGTGCCAGTAGGCAAAACAGGGGTACTAATGAAAAACTGTTTTTT
TRBV18,once,TRBD2,TRBJ2-7,CASSPPTAGIASYEQYF,TGTGCCAGCTCACCACCGACAGCGGGAATTGCCTCCTACGAGCAGTACTTC
TRBV30,once,TRBD2,TRBJ2-2,CASTRGSSTGELFF,TGTGCCTCCACGCGCGGGAGTAGCACCGGGGAGCTGTTTTTT
TRBV5-4,NA,NA,TRBJ1-2,CASSSPGDYGYTF,TGTGCCAGCAGCTCGCCGGGAGACTATGGCTACACCTTC
TRBV9,NA,TRBD2,TRBJ2-7,CASSVSTSGTYEQYF,TGTGCCAGCAGCGTAAGTACTAGCGGGACCTACGAGCAGTACTTC
TRBV3-1/TRBV3-2,NA,NA,TRBJ2-3,CASSQAPLRGPTDTQYF,TGTGCCAGCAGCCAAGCCCCCCTCAGGGGACCCACAGATACGCAGTATTTT
TRBV11-3,NA,TRBD1,TRBJ1-1,CASSLNWDSLEAFF,TGTGCCAGCAGCTTAAATTGGGACAGCCTTGAAGCTTTCTTT
TRBV2,NA,TRBD2,TRBJ2-1,CASSEPPASGRFYNEQFF,TGTGCCAGCAGTGAACCCCCCGCTAGCGGGAGGTTCTACAATGAGCAGTTCTTC
TRBV19,once,NA,TRBJ2-5,CASSIRTPNQETQYF,TGTGCCAGTAGTATCCGGACACCCAACCAAGAGACCCAGTACTTC
TRBV6-5,NA,TRBD1,TRBJ1-5,CASKDRDNQPQHF,TGTGCCAGCAAGGACAGGGACAATCAGCCCCAGCATTTT
TRBV7-3,NA,TRBD2,TRBJ2-3,CASSINALAGVDTQYF,TGTGCCAGCAGCATTAATGCACTAGCGGGAGTAGATACGCAGTATTTT
TRBV11-3,once,NA,TRBJ1-1,CASSLTVNTEAFF,TGTGCCAGCAGCTTAACGGTGAACACTGAAGCTTTCTTT
TRBV6-5,NA,TRBD1,TRBJ1-2,CANRGAQGAYGYTF,TGTGCCAACAGGGGGGCCCAGGGGGCGTATGGCTACACCTTC
TRBV19,NA,NA,TRBJ2-2,CASSIAPSTGELFF,TGTGCCAGTAGTATCGCCCCCAGCACCGGGGAGCTGTTTTTT
TRBV5-1,NA,NA,TRBJ2-2,CASRTQANTGELFF,TGCGCCAGCAGGACACAGGCGAACACCGGGGAGCTGTTTTTT
TRBV6-5,few,TRBD2,TRBJ2-4,CASRSGRYNIQYF,TGTGCCTCACGCAGCGGGAGATATAACATTCAGTACTTC
TRBV5-1,NA,TRBD1,TRBJ2-7,CASSSSGTGVYEQYF,TGCGCCAGCAGCTCTTCCGGGACAGGGGTCTACGAGCAGTACTTC
TRBV2,NA,NA,TRBJ1-1,CASSAREYTEAFF,TGTGCCAGCAGTGCGAGGGAATACACTGAAGCTTTCTTT
TRBV9,NA,TRBD2,TRBJ2-1,CASSVDLAGGKEFF,TGTGCCAGCAGCGTAGATTTAGCGGGAGGTAAGGAGTTCTTC
TRBV19,NA,NA,TRBJ2-2,CASSIKFAGELFF,TGTGCCAGTAGTATTAAATTTGCCGGGGAGCTGTTTTTT
TRBV6-5,NA,TRBD1,TRBJ1-2,CASSLLGQGIQGYTF,TGTGCCAGCAGTCTACTCGGACAGGGGATACAGGGCTACACCTTC
TRBV19,NA,NA,TRBJ1-6,CASSSDRGSPLHF,TGTGCCAGTAGTTCGGACCGGGGTTCACCCCTCCACTTT
TRBV7-3,NA,NA,TRBJ2-1,CASSIGAGPGGNEQFF,TGTGCCAGCAGTATAGGTGCGGGGCCTGGAGGCAATGAGCAGTTCTTC
TRBV11-2,NA,TRBD2,TRBJ2-1,CASSLSPPSGGNNEQFF,TGTGCCAGCAGCTTAAGCCCTCCTAGCGGGGGGAACAATGAGCAGTTCTTC
TRBV14,NA,TRBD2,TRBJ2-1,CASSHPRGSGNNEQFF,TGTGCCAGCAGCCACCCCCGGGGTAGCGGGAATAATGAGCAGTTCTTC
TRBV6-6,NA,NA,TRBJ1-2,CASSPRGGRGYTF,TGTGCCAGCAGTCCACGCGGGGGGCGGGGCTACACCTTC
TRBV6-1,NA,TRBD1,TRBJ1-5,CASSALDRAGNQPQHF,TGTGCCAGCAGTGCCCTGGACAGGGCGGGGAATCAGCCCCAGCATTTT
TRBV28,NA,TRBD2,TRBJ2-5,CASSHSGTSGQETQYF,TGTGCCAGCAGCCATTCGGGGACTAGCGGACAAGAGACCCAGTACTTC
TRBV19,NA,NA,TRBJ1-3,CASGTGQAGNTIYF,TGTGCCAGTGGAACAGGGCAAGCTGGAAACACCATATATTTT
TRBV7-9,NA,NA,TRBJ1-6,CASSDTGGNSPLHF,TGTGCCAGCAGCGACACCGGGGGGAATTCACCCCTCCACTTT
TRBV10-2,NA,NA,TRBJ1-3,CASTPDSNSGNTIYF,TGCGCCAGCACCCCCGACAGCAACTCTGGAAACACCATATATTTT
TRBV2,NA,NA,TRBJ2-1,CASSYPGQISNEQFF,TGTGCCAGCAGCTACCCCGGACAAATTTCCAATGAGCAGTTCTTC
TRBV27,NA,TRBD2,TRBJ2-1,CASSPKLGRGLAGVNEQFF,TGTGCCAGCAGTCCAAAATTGGGGAGGGGACTAGCGGGAGTAAATGAGCAGTTCTTC
TRBV9,NA,NA,TRBJ1-1,CASSADGVLNTEAFF,TGTGCCAGCAGCGCCGACGGGGTTTTGAACACTGAAGCTTTCTTT
TRBV19,NA,TRBD1,TRBJ1-5,CASTPDRESFIQPQHF,TGTGCCAGTACCCCTGACAGGGAGTCATTTATTCAGCCCCAGCATTTT
TRBV18,NA,TRBD1,TRBJ1-6,CASSEGGTDVSPLHF,TGTGCCAGCTCGGAAGGAGGGACAGACGTTTCACCCCTCCACTTT
TRBV5-4,NA,NA,TRBJ1-2,CASSVQGFGYTF,TGTGCCAGCAGCGTACAGGGTTTTGGCTACACCTTC
TRBV7-2,NA,NA,TRBJ2-5,CASSSGQPGQETQYF,TGTGCCAGCAGCTCGGGACAACCAGGGCAAGAGACCCAGTACTTC
TRBV9,few,NA,TRBJ1-1,CASSVAAGLNTEAFF,TGTGCCAGCAGCGTAGCCGCGGGGCTGAACACTGAAGCTTTCTTT
TRBV15,NA,NA,TRBJ2-1,CATSVVSGNEQFF,TGTGCCACCAGCGTGGTCTCGGGGAATGAGCAGTTCTTC
TRBV28,NA,NA,TRBJ1-6,CASSLQGSGNSPLHF,TGTGCCAGCAGCCTACAGGGATCGGGAAATTCACCCCTCCACTTT
TRBV15,NA,NA,TRBJ1-2,CATSRDSGQTGYTF,TGTGCCACCAGCAGAGACTCTGGACAAACCGGCTACACCTTC
TRBV2,once,NA,TRBJ2-2,CASSEGPGYTGELFF,TGTGCCAGCAGTGAAGGTCCAGGATACACCGGGGAGCTGTTTTTT
TRBV7-2,NA,NA,TRBJ2-4,CASSPDYSKNIQYF,TGTGCCAGCAGCCCAGACTATTCCAAAAACATTCAGTACTTC
TRBV5-1,few,TRBD2,TRBJ2-3,CASTPSGRADTQYF,TGCGCCAGCACCCCTAGCGGGAGGGCAGATACGCAGTATTTT
TRBV28,NA,TRBD1,TRBJ2-1,CASSLTGSYNEQFF,TGTGCCAGCAGTTTGACAGGGTCCTACAATGAGCAGTTCTTC
TRBV2,NA,TRBD1,TRBJ2-7,CASSGTGGDEQYF,TGTGCCAGCTCCGGGACAGGGGGCGACGAGCAGTACTTC
TRBV30,NA,NA,TRBJ2-1,CAWRRVASYNEQFF,TGTGCCTGGAGGAGGGTGGCGTCCTACAATGAGCAGTTCTTC
TRBV30,NA,TRBD1,TRBJ2-6,CAWRRPGQGARGANVLTF,TGTGCCTGGAGGCGACCGGGACAGGGGGCGCGGGGGGCCAACGTCCTGACTTTC
TRBV27,few,TRBD2,TRBJ2-1,CASSSFLAGVFNEQFF,TGTGCCAGCAGTTCCTTTCTAGCGGGAGTGTTTAATGAGCAGTTCTTC
TRBV3-1/TRBV3-2,NA,NA,TRBJ1-5,CASSPRDRWPGDQPQHF,TGTGCCAGCAGCCCGCGGGATAGATGGCCCGGGGATCAGCCCCAGCATTTT